A single sample is the source of the 18 T cell receptor beta chains below, sequenced in a study of blood T cells in healthy people across ages. A second about 7 to 12 cycle PCR used barcoded and J-beta primers. TCRdb redid the calling of the 5' RACE reads with MiXCR, one entry per CDR3 protein. The data hold 950,000 to 1,200,000 distinct CDR3 sequences, with more than 30% observed a single time. Sample: blood. These receptors were taken from a man aged 18 to 30 in good health.

In the case of this clonotype: This clone may be a read error of a much larger clone one base away. The gene calls are TRBV4-2 and TRBJ2-1; D gene uncertain. The J call may not be correct, given that the DNA end is closer to TRBJ2-7. The CDR3 length is 12 residues. Germline V gene sequence: CDR1 LGHNA, CDR2 YNFKEQ. DNA for the CDR3: TGTGCCAGCAGCCAAGTGAGAAATGAGCAGTACTTC. This encodes CASSQVRNEQYF.

This clonotype was recorded many times. This chain joins TRBV20-1 and TRBJ1-1, with D tentatively TRBD1 (5 bases). The germline V and J ends were trimmed by 5 bases and 3 bases, with 19 bases remaining between them. The CDR3 loop spans 15 amino acids. Germline-derived CDR1 and CDR2 are DFQATT and SNEGSKA (reference sequence). CDR3 coding DNA: TGCAGTGCTGCCTCGTTGTTCGAAGGGGACACTGAAGCTTTCTTT. This gives the protein CSAASLFEGDTEAFF.

The chain couples TRBV28 to TRBJ2-5; the D is unclear. The CDR3 is 12 residues long. V was trimmed by 3 bases and J by 4 bases, leaving 6 bases between them. Germline loops: CDR1 MDHEN, CDR2 SYDVKM. The CDR3 here is CASSFKPETQYF. DNA for the CDR3: TGTGCCAGCAGTTTTAAACCAGAGACCCAGTACTTC.

This clonotype appeared a few times. The V call is TRBV27, the J call TRBJ1-4, with a possible D match to TRBD1 (5 bases). Trimming took 6 bases from V and 5 from J, leaving 16 bases between them. Germline V CDR1 and CDR2: MNHEY, SMNVEV (reference sequence). The CDR3 spans 15 residues. The CDR3, as DNA: TGTGCCAGCAGCTCTGGTTGGGAGGGGAATGAAAAACTGTTTTTT. Its protein is CASSSGWEGNEKLFF.

V gene TRBV12-3 or TRBV12-4 combines with J gene TRBJ2-5; D may be TRBD1 (6 bases). The V end was cut by 3 bases, the J end by 1 base, with 12 bases between. This CDR3 is built from 15 residues. The CDR3 DNA follows: TGTGCCAGCAGTTTGGAAGGGGGACCCCAAGAGACCCAGTACTTC. It is translated as CASSLEGGPQETQYF.

V usage is TRBV4-2 and J usage is TRBJ2-3; no clear D. The germline V and J ends were trimmed by 0 bases and 0 bases, with 10 bases remaining between them. The CDR3 contains 16 residues. Germline-derived CDR1 and CDR2 are LGHNA and YNFKEQ. CDR3 residues: CASSQDLGVSTDTQYF. CDR3 nucleotide sequence: TGTGCCAGCAGCCAAGACCTTGGGGTGAGCACAGATACGCAGTATTTT.

This chain connects TRBV6-6 to TRBJ1-2; unclear D gene. CDR1 and CDR2 from the germline V gene are MNHNY and SVGAGI (reference sequence). CDR3 length: 16 residues. Trimming left V 5 bases short and J 1 base short, with 17 bases between. The CDR3 spells CASSTEARLHNYGYTF. The CDR3, as DNA: TGTGCCAGCAGTACCGAGGCAAGGCTACATAACTATGGCTACACCTTC.

This chain links TRBV20-1 with TRBJ1-2; no definite D call. The CDR3 runs 14 residues. Trimming left V 5 bases short and J 4 bases short, with 17 bases between. Germline lookup yields CDR1 DFQATT and CDR2 SNEGSKA (reference sequence). CDR3 sequence: CSAAPSGYGYGYTF. CDR3 sequence (DNA): TGCAGTGCTGCTCCCTCGGGATACGGCTATGGCTACACCTTC.

This clonotype was counted at least ten times. The chain is built from TRBV6-5 and TRBJ2-2, with no clear D. Germline V gene lookup returns CDR1 MNHEY and CDR2 SVGAGI. Trimming removed 0 bases from V and 3 bases from J, with 2 bases in between. The CDR3 is 13 residues long. CDR3 protein: CASSYSHTGELFF. The CDR3 nucleotides read TGTGCCAGCAGTTACTCGCACACCGGGGAGCTGTTTTTT.

The CDR3 nucleotides read TGTGCCAGCAGCTTAGATTGGGGGGTTTCGAACACCGGGGAGCTGTTTTTT. Its translation is CASSLDWGVSNTGELFF. The chain uses TRBV7-2 and TRBJ2-2; tentative D call: TRBD2 (6 bases). This CDR3 spans 17 amino acids. Germline lookup yields CDR1 SGHTA and CDR2 FQGNSA. V lost 1 base, J lost 0 bases, and 12 bases lay in between.

The CDR3 reads CASSFRYEQFF. CDR3 bases: TGTGCCAGCAGCTTCCGCTATGAGCAGTTCTTC. The V gene is TRBV7-2, the J gene TRBJ2-1; D gene uncertain. The CDR3 is 11 residues long. V gave up 3 bases and J gave up 8 bases, with 5 bases separating them. Germline V gives CDR1 SGHTA, CDR2 FQGNSA.

The chain combines TRBV6-2 or TRBV6-3 with TRBJ2-1; TRBD2 might be the D (6 bases). The J call may be faulty, since TRBJ2-7 better matches the DNA end. From germline, CDR1 is MNHEY and CDR2 SVGEGT. The CDR3 consists of 15 residues. This chain's CDR3 is CASSYEAGLNNEQYF. The CDR3 region has the DNA TGTGCCAGCAGTTACGAGGCGGGGCTGAACAATGAGCAGTACTTC.

This clonotype was counted only a few times. The chain combines TRBV11-2 with TRBJ2-3, with D possibly called TRBD1 or TRBD2 (6 bases each). CDR1 and CDR2 from the germline V gene are SGHAT and FQNNGV. Trimming stripped 1 base from V and 5 bases from J, with 19 bases between. The length of the CDR3 is 17 residues. CDR3 in DNA: TGTGCCAGCAGCTTAGTAGGGGGGTTGACAGCACGAGATACGCAGTATTTT. Translation gives CASSLVGGLTARDTQYF. Variable domain in full (rest from reference TRBV11-2 and TRBJ2-3): EAGVAQSPRYKIIEKRQSVAFWCNPISGHATLYWYQQILGQGPKLLIQFQNNGVVDDSQLPKDRFSAERLKGVDSTLKIQPAKLEDSAVYLCASSLVGGLTARDTQYFGPGTRLTVL.

V usage is TRBV4-3 and J usage is TRBJ2-3, with no clear D. Germline CDR1 and CDR2: LGHNA and YSLEER. V was cut by 3 bases and J by 3 bases, with 22 bases left in between. CDR3 length equals 18 residues. Here the CDR3 reads CASSHTPPYGSRTDTQYF. The CDR3 bases are TGCGCCAGCAGCCATACCCCTCCCTACGGGTCGAGGACAGATACGCAGTATTTT.

The gene calls are TRBV2 and TRBJ1-4; maybe TRBD1 (5 bases). Trimming took off 4 bases at V and 6 bases at J, with 12 bases between the two ends. Per the germline V gene, CDR1 is SNHLY and CDR2 is FYNNEI. This CDR3 comprises 14 residues. The CDR3 here is CASSVIRGDEKLFF. CDR3 in DNA: TGTGCCAGCAGTGTTATTAGGGGAGATGAAAAACTGTTTTTT. The full variable domain, rest sourced from reference TRBV2 and TRBJ1-4, is EPEVTQTPSHQVTQMGQEVILRCVPISNHLYFYWYRQILGQKVEFLVSFYNNEISEKSEIFDDQFSVERPDGSNFTLKIRSTKLEDSAMYFCASSVIRGDEKLFFGSGTQLSVL.

J is TRBJ1-1 and V is TRBV12-3 or TRBV12-4, with 12 positions matching TRBD1. CDR3 length: 16 amino acids. Losses at the gene ends were 5 bases for V and 0 bases for J; bases not matched to a gene: 4. CDR3 nucleotides: TGTGCCAGCAGTCTGGGGACAGGGGGCTTGAACACTGAAGCTTTCTTT. Amino acids: CASSLGTGGLNTEAFF.

The chain links TRBV12-3 or TRBV12-4 to TRBJ1-1; D is unclear. This CDR3 spans 14 amino acids. V lost 2 bases, J lost 1 base, and 8 bases lay in between. Here the CDR3 DNA reads TGTGCCAGCAGTTTAATAACCGGGAACACTGAAGCTTTCTTT. This sequence encodes CASSLITGNTEAFF.

This clonotype was detected only a few times. The chain couples TRBV6-2 or TRBV6-3 to TRBJ1-5; perhaps TRBD1 as D (5 bases). The CDR3 extends over 13 amino acids. Germline lookup yields CDR1 MNHEY and CDR2 SVGEGT. Trimming left V 2 bases short and J 11 bases short, with 13 bases between. The CDR3 loop reads CASSYRGGSAQHF. DNA of the CDR3: TGTGCCAGCAGTTACAGGGGAGGATCAGCCCAGCATTTT.